This T cell receptor beta chain was identified in a study of blood T cell repertoires in COVID-19. Study details: The United States, Italy and Spain supplied acute and convalescent COVID-19 samples. Nucleic acid was either cDNA or gDNA, and it came from T cells, B-cell-depleted T cells, or PBMCs.

As originally analysed: Amplifying reference gene primers gave estimates of nucleated cell counts. Libraries were prepared by immunoSEQ multiplex PCR; TCRdb keeps only in-frame clonotypes and omits some of them. The DNA was the basis for D and trimming; V, J and clone size are from that table. The repertoire holds about 160,000 clones, about four fifths seen once, with approximately 11% in the top ten. Germline V lookup: CDR1 SGDLS, CDR2 YYNGEE. The length of the CDR3 is 17 residues. V lost 1 base to trimming and J lost 0 bases, with 15 bases between them. The chain couples TRBV9 to TRBJ2-3; maybe TRBD2 (5 bases). The origin of this receptor is a man aged 55 to 70 with active or convalescent COVID-19. Material for sequencing was peripheral blood. This chain's CDR3 is CASSVNPRGYSTDTQYF. The CDR3 coding sequence is TGTGCCAGCAGCGTAAATCCCCGGGGATACAGCACAGATACGCAGTATTTT.